The source of this T cell receptor (beta chain) is a study of early T cells in non-severe SARS-CoV-2 infection. Study details: Chains were unpaired, as sequencing was done on bulk RNA from unsorted whole blood.

TCRdb redid the calling of the 5' RACE reads with MiXCR, one entry per CDR3 protein. The data contain roughly 100,000 distinct CDR3 sequences, 11% to 15% of them singletons. Germline assignment: CDR1 SNHLY and CDR2 FYNNEI. V lost 7 bases to trimming and J lost 1 base, with 17 bases between them. This CDR3 is 15 amino acids long. The V call is TRBV2, the J call TRBJ2-7; D might be TRBD1 or TRBD2, each matching 6 bases. Specimen: whole blood. The receptor was isolated from an adult who was a healthcare worker with PCR-confirmed SARS-CoV-2 infection or an uninfected control (not recorded which). The CDR3 loop is CASILDRGRSYEQYF. The CDR3, as DNA: TGTGCCAGCATTCTAGATCGGGGGCGATCCTACGAGCAGTACTTC.